The rows below give T cell receptor beta chains drawn from one sample of a study of radiotherapy plus CTLA-4 blockade in lung cancer. Clones were sequenced by immunoSEQ multiplex PCR, and TCRdb holds only the in-frame ones, with some missing. The data hold fewer than 140,000 clones, with roughly 84% observed a single time. Source: peripheral blood, taken from a patient treated with radiotherapy plus ipilimumab. The receptors shown here come from a human donor with non-small cell lung cancer that progressed on radiotherapy plus ipilimumab. Some clones in this sample may be carry-over from other donors' samples. Both conserved end residues are part of each CDR3. D genes are given only for firm matches. The size entry is marked missing in some rows and otherwise reads once, few, many or a size class.

cdr3_aa | cdr3_nt | clone_size | j_call | d_call | v_call
CAISPGQDQETQYF | TGTGCCATCAGCCCGGGACAGGACCAAGAGACCCAGTACTTC | . | TRBJ2-5 | TRBD1 | TRBV10-3
CASSQDGGSSYEQYF | TGTGCCAGCAGCCAAGACGGGGGCAGCTCCTACGAGCAGTACTTC | . | TRBJ2-7 | . | TRBV4-2
CASSPTTGFGELFF | TGTGCCAGCTCACCTACGACAGGGTTCGGGGAGCTGTTTTTT | . | TRBJ2-2 | TRBD1 | TRBV18
CASSPLGGQGIFKETQYF | TGTGCCAGCAGCCCACTTGGGGGGCAGGGGATATTCAAAGAGACCCAGTACTTC | . | TRBJ2-5 | . | TRBV9
CASSVGIVDVGNTIYF | TGTGCCAGCAGCGTAGGCATAGTGGATGTCGGAAACACCATATATTTT | . | TRBJ1-3 | . | TRBV9
CASSTDRGASFRETQYF | TGTGCCAGCAGCACGGACAGGGGGGCCTCTTTTCGAGAGACCCAGTACTTC | . | TRBJ2-5 | TRBD1 | TRBV7-6
CASWDRRSYTGELFF | TGTGCCAGCTGGGACAGACGTTCCTACACCGGGGAGCTGTTTTTT | . | TRBJ2-2 | TRBD1 | TRBV2
CASSVTPGTEAFF | TGTGCCAGCAGCGTGACCCCAGGGACTGAAGCTTTCTTT | . | TRBJ1-1 | . | TRBV5-4
CSVARGGIGDTEAFF | TGCAGCGTTGCCAGGGGTGGGATAGGTGACACTGAAGCTTTCTTT | . | TRBJ1-1 | . | TRBV29-1
CASSAGSGNTIYF | TGTGCCAGCAGTGCAGGGTCTGGAAACACCATATATTTT | . | TRBJ1-3 | . | TRBV7-2
CASSPSRLAGFYEQYF | TGTGCCAGCAGTCCCTCGAGACTAGCGGGGTTCTACGAGCAGTACTTC | . | TRBJ2-7 | TRBD2 | TRBV7-8
CASSLETGVNSPLHF | TGTGCCAGCAGCTTAGAGACAGGGGTTAATTCACCCCTCCACTTT | . | TRBJ1-6 | TRBD1 | TRBV7-9
CASTLSPGNYGYTF | TGTGCCAGCACCTTGTCGCCAGGGAACTATGGCTACACCTTC | . | TRBJ1-2 | . | TRBV5-8
CAQGTRMCEQYF | TGTGCGCAGGGGACTAGAATGTGCGAGCAGTACTTC | . | TRBJ2-7 | . | TRBV21-1
CASSELTDTYAQFF | TGTGCCAGCAGTGAGTTGACAGATACCTATGCGCAGTTCTTC | . | TRBJ2-1 | . | TRBV6-1
CASTINQGAKVYGYTF | TGTGCCAGCACTATTAATCAGGGGGCGAAGGTCTATGGCTACACCTTC | . | TRBJ1-2 | TRBD1 | TRBV6-6
CASSEEGSLGEQYF | TGTGCCAGCAGTGAAGAGGGCTCCCTAGGAGAGCAGTACTTC | . | TRBJ2-5 | . | TRBV2
CASSIPLTDRGQHTEAFF | TGTGCCAGCAGCATACCACTCACCGACAGGGGGCAACACACTGAAGCTTTCTTT | . | TRBJ1-1 | . | TRBV21-1
CASSQVFPGYNQPQHF | TGTGCCAGCAGCCAAGTCTTCCCGGGGTACAATCAGCCCCAGCATTTT | . | TRBJ1-5 | . | TRBV4-2
CASSQDLPGSYNSPLHF | TGTGCCAGCAGCCAAGATCTGCCAGGGAGTTATAATTCACCCCTCCACTTT | . | TRBJ1-6 | . | TRBV4-2
CASSLGRRVYEQYF | TGTGCCAGCAGCTTGGGTCGCAGAGTCTACGAGCAGTACTTC | . | TRBJ2-7 | . | TRBV7-2
CASSYSDTYEQYF | TGTGCCAGCAGTTACTCGGACACCTACGAGCAGTACTTC | few | TRBJ2-7 | . | TRBV6-5
CASSLGYGTGSETQYF | TGTGCCAGCAGCTTGGGGTACGGGACAGGGTCCGAGACCCAGTACTTC | few | TRBJ2-5 | TRBD1 | TRBV5-6
CASSRVNMDEQYF | TGTGCCAGTAGTAGGGTGAACATGGACGAGCAGTACTTC | . | TRBJ2-7 | . | TRBV19
CASSPIGGPVLAFF | TGTGCCAGCAGCCCTATCGGGGGCCCTGTCTTGGCTTTCTTT | . | TRBJ1-1 | . | TRBV11-2
CAWGTSSNYGYTF | TGTGCCTGGGGTACGTCGAGTAACTATGGCTACACCTTC | once | TRBJ1-2 | . | TRBV30
CASSQVRHTDRASETQYF | TGCGCCAGCAGCCAAGTCCGCCACACTGACAGGGCAAGCGAGACCCAGTACTTC | . | TRBJ2-5 | TRBD1 | TRBV4-1
CASSPPPRTGELFF | TGTGCCAGCAGTCCCCCCCCACGGACCGGGGAGCTGTTTTTT | . | TRBJ2-2 | . | TRBV28
CASRKGVEQFF | TGTGCCAGTCGGAAAGGGGTTGAGCAGTTCTTC | . | TRBJ2-1 | . | TRBV19
CASSQEWTASRFF | TGCGCCAGCAGCCAAGAATGGACAGCATCGCGGTTCTTC | . | TRBJ2-1 | . | TRBV4-3
CASSLAGSHGGTEAFF | TGTGCCAGCAGCTTAGCGGGCAGCCATGGGGGCACTGAAGCTTTCTTT | . | TRBJ1-1 | . | TRBV7-6
CSGGRGEGYTF | TGCAGCGGAGGCAGGGGAGAAGGCTACACCTTC | . | TRBJ1-2 | . | TRBV20-1